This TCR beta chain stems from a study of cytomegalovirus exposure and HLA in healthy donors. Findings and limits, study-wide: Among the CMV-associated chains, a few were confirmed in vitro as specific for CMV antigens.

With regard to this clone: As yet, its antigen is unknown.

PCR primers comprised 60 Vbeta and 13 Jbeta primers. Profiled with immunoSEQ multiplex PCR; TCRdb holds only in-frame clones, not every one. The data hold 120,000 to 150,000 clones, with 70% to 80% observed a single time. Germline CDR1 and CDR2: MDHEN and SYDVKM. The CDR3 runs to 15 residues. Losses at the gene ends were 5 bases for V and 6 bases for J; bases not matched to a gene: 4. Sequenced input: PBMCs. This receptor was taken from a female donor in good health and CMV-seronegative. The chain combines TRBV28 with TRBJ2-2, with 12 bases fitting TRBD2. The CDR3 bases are TGTGCCAGCAGTATCGCTAGCGGGGGGGCCGGGGAGCTGTTTTTT. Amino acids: CASSIASGGAGELFF.